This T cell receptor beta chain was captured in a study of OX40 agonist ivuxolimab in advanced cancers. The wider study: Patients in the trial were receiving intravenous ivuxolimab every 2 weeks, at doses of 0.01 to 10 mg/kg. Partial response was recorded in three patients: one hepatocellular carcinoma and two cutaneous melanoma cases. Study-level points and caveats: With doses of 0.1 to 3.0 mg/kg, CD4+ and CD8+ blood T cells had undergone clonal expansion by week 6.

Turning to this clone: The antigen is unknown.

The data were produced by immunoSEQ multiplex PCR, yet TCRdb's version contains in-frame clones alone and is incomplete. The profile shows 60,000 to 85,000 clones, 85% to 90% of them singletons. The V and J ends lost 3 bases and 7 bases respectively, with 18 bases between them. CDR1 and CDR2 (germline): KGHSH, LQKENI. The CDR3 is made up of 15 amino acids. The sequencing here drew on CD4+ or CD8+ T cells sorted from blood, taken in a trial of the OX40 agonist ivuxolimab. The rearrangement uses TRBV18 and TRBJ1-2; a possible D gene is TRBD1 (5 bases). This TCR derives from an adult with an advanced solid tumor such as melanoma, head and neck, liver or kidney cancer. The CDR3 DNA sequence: TGTGCCAGCTCACCTGACAGCGGACTTATCGGTGGCTACACCTTC. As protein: CASSPDSGLIGGYTF.